This TCR beta chain was obtained from a study of blood T cell repertoires in COVID-19. Study-wide background: The United States, Italy and Spain supplied acute and convalescent COVID-19 samples. Sources were T cells, B-cell-depleted T cells, or PBMCs; the material itself was cDNA or gDNA.

V was clipped by 5 bases and J by 5 bases; unmatched bases: 8. Germline V CDR1 and CDR2: LNHDA, SQIVND (reference sequence). CDR3 length equals 15 residues. The authors' processing: From reference gene primer amplification, estimates of nucleated cell counts were derived. Only in-frame clones appear in the TCRdb table, and some are missing; sequencing was by immunoSEQ multiplex PCR. V, J and clone size are those of that table, while D and trimming were read from the DNA. The data show about 87,000 clones, about four fifths seen once. This receptor was identified in an older woman with acute or convalescent COVID-19. The sample comprised peripheral blood. The gene calls are TRBV19 and TRBJ1-4; 7 bases agree with TRBD1. CDR3 region: CASSARQGVNEKLFF. The CDR3 DNA reads TGTGCCAGTAGTGCGAGACAGGGCGTCAATGAAAAACTGTTTTTT.